This T cell receptor (beta chain) was documented in a study of blood T cells in healthy people across ages. About the research overall: There was about one barcoded beta molecule captured by template switching per two T cells.

Sample-barcoded 5' priming and a J-beta primer mix drove a second PCR of roughly 6 to 12 cycles. Every cDNA molecule bore a tag from a template-switch adaptor containing 12 random nucleotides. TCRdb redid the calling of the 5' RACE reads with MiXCR, one entry per CDR3 protein. The sample consists of about 1.1 million distinct CDR3 sequences, 35% to 40% of them appearing once. Germline trimming cut 9 bases from V and 4 bases from J; bases unmatched to any gene: 11. This CDR3 region has 15 residues. Germline V lookup: CDR1 MDHEN, CDR2 SYDVKM. This clonotype was obtained from a man aged 18 to 29 in good health. Sequenced input: blood. This chain connects TRBV28 to TRBJ2-3; 9 nucleotides match TRBD1. The CDR3 loop reads CASPPATGGADTQYF. As DNA, the CDR3 is TGTGCCAGTCCACCGGCCACAGGGGGCGCAGATACGCAGTATTTT.